Detailed here is one TCR beta chain. Its antigen is still unknown. Germline V lookup: CDR1 MNHEY, CDR2 SVGAGI. The CDR3 loop spans 18 amino acids. The J segment lost 8 bases and the V segment lost 7 bases, leaving 14 bases of the junction unmatched. This entry belongs to a study of tumor-infiltrating lymphocytes in primary liver carcinoma. The roughly 19-32 mg bulk tissue piece was not sorted before simultaneous RNA and DNA extraction. Findings and caveats of the study: Researchers report that only about 7-24% of top clones turned up in all five tumor regions. Overlap between tumor regions exceeded overlap of tumor with adjacent tissue or blood. Compared with blood, tumor repertoires held significantly more in their top 250 clones.

Starting from 500 ng of total RNA, TCR beta cDNA was produced with a primer in the constant region. Libraries of TCR beta came from three nested multiplex PCR rounds with slightly modified ARM-PCR. The two initial PCR rounds, nine to eleven cycles each, used TRBV1-TRBV30 forward and C-beta reverse primers. MiXCR was run by TCRdb on the multiplex PCR reads, yielding one entry per CDR3 protein. This table has about 54,000 distinct CDR3 sequences, 70% to 80% appearing once. This sequence originates from a middle-aged man with primary liver carcinoma and hepatitis B virus infection. The sample comprised liver tumor tissue from sampling region 2. The subset: tumor region T2, inferior pole. V usage is TRBV6-5 and J usage is TRBJ2-1, with 16 nucleotides matching TRBD2. CDR3 amino acids: CASTWDRGTSGGAHEQFF. CDR3 nucleotides: TGTGCCAGCACGTGGGACAGGGGGACTAGCGGGGGGGCGCATGAGCAGTTCTTC.